This T cell receptor beta chain came from a study of blood T cell repertoires in COVID-19. Overall study context: Spain, Italy and the United States supplied samples that represented acute and convalescent COVID-19. PBMCs, B-cell-depleted T cells, or T cells provided the cDNA or gDNA that made up the material.

Original methodology: How many nucleated cells were present was estimated from reference gene primer amplification. Measured with immunoSEQ multiplex PCR; TCRdb has only the in-frame clones, and not every one. The V and J calls and clone size were taken over from that table, and D and trimming were inferred from the DNA. The repertoire holds roughly 230,000 clones, with 65% to 90% as singletons. The sample comprised peripheral blood. The receptor was derived from a woman aged 50 to 65 with acute or convalescent COVID-19.

CDR3 coding DNA: TGTGCCAGCAGCGAGACGGGTTATAATTCACCCCTCCACTTT. It is translated as CASSETGYNSPLHF. This chain links TRBV5-4 with TRBJ1-6, with unresolved D. From germline, CDR1 is SGHNT and CDR2 YYREEE (reference sequence). The CDR3 runs 14 residues. Trimming stripped 4 bases from V and 4 bases from J, with 9 bases between.